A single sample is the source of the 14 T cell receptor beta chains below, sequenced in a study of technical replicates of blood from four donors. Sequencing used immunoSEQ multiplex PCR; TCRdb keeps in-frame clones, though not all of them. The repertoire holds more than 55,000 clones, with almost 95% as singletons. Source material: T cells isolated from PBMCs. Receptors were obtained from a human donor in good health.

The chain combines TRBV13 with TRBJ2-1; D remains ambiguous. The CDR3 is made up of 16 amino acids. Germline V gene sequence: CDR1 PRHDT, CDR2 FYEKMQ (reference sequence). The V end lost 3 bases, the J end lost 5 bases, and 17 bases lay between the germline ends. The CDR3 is CASSLLASSIHNEQFF. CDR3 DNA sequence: TGTGCCAGCAGCTTGTTGGCCTCTAGTATCCACAATGAGCAGTTCTTC.

The CDR3 nucleotides read TGTGCCAGTAGTGTGACGGGAGGGAGCAATGAGCAGTTCTTC. Encoded protein: CASSVTGGSNEQFF. The chain joins TRBV19 to TRBJ2-1, with TRBD2 identical over 8 bases. CDR3 length: 14 residues. In germline, CDR1 is LNHDA, CDR2 SQIVND (reference sequence). J lost 6 bases, V lost 5 bases, and 6 bases had no gene match.

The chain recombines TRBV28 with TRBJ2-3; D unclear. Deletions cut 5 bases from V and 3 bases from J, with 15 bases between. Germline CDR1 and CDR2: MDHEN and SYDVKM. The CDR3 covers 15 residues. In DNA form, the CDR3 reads TGTGCCAGCAGTACACCCAACCCGTCGACAGATACGCAGTATTTT. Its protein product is CASSTPNPSTDTQYF.

This CDR3 is CASSVTGNEQFF. In DNA, the CDR3 is TGTGCCAGCAGCGTTACGGGCAATGAGCAGTTCTTC. The chain is built from TRBV9 and TRBJ2-1; D is uncertain. The CDR3 length is 12 residues. Per the germline V gene, CDR1 is SGDLS and CDR2 is YYNGEE. With 2 bases removed from V and 6 bases from J, the gap between germline ends came to 6 bases.

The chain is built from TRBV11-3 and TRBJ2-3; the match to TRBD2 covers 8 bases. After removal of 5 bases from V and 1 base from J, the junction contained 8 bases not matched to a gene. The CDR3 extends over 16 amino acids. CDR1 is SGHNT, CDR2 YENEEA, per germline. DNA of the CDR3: TGTGCCAGCAGCCAAGTTGCGGGAGGACGCACAGATACGCAGTATTTT. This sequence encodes CASSQVAGGRTDTQYF.

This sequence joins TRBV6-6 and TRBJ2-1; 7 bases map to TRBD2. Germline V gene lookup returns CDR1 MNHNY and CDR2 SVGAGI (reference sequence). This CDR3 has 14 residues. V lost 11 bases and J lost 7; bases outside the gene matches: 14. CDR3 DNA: TGTGCCGCCCAGCGGGGAGCGCTTTGGAATGAGCAGTTCTTC. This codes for CAAQRGALWNEQFF.

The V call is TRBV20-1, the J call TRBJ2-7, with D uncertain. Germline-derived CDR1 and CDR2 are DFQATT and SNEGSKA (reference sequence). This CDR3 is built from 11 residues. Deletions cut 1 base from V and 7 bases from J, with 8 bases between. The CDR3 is CSARVAREQYF. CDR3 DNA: TGCAGTGCTAGAGTCGCGAGGGAGCAGTACTTC.

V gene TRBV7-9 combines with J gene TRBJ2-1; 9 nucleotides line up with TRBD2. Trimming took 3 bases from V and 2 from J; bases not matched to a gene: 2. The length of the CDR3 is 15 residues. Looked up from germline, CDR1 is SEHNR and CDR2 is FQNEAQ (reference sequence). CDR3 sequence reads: CASSFRTSAYNEQFF. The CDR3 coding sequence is TGTGCCAGCAGCTTTAGGACTAGCGCCTACAATGAGCAGTTCTTC.

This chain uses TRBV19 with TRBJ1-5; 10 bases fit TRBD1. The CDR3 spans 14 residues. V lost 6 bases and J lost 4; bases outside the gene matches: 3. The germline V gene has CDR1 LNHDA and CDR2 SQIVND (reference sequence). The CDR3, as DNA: TGTGCCAGTAGCCGGGGACAGGGGAATCAGCCCCAGCATTTT. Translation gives CASSRGQGNQPQHF.

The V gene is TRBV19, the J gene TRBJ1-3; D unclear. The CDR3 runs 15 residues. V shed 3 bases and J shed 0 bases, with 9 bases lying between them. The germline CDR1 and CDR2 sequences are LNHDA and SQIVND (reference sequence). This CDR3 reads CASSMAAHSGNTIYF. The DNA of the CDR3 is TGTGCCAGTAGTATGGCTGCCCACTCTGGAAACACCATATATTTT.

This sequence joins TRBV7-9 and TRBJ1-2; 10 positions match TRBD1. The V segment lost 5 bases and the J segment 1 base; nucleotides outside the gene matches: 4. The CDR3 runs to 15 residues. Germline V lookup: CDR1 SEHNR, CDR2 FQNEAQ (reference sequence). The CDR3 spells CASSLGQGINYGYTF. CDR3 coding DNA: TGTGCCAGCAGCCTGGGACAGGGGATTAACTATGGCTACACCTTC.

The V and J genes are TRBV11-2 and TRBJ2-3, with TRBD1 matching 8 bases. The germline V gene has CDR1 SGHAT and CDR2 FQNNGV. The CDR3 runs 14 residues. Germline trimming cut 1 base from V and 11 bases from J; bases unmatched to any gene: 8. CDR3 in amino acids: CASSLAAGGHLQYF. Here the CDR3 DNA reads TGTGCCAGCAGCTTAGCGGCAGGGGGCCACCTGCAGTATTTT. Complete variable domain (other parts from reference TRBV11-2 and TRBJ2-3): EAGVAQSPRYKIIEKRQSVAFWCNPISGHATLYWYQQILGQGPKLLIQFQNNGVVDDSQLPKDRFSAERLKGVDSTLKIQPAKLEDSAVYLCASSLAAGGHLQYFGPGTRLTVL.

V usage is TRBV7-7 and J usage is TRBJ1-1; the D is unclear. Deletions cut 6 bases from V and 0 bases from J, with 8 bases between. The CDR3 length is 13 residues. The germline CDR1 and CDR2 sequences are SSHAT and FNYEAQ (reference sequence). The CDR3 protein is CASSTVVNTEAFF. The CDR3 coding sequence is TGTGCCAGCAGTACCGTAGTGAACACTGAAGCTTTCTTT.

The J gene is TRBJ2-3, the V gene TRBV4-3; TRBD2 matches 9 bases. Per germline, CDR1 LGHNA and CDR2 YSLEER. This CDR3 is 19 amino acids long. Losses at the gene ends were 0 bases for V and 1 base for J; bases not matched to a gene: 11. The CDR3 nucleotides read TGCGCCAGCAGCCAAGATTTTAGCGGGAGAGGGGTGGGCACAGATACGCAGTATTTT. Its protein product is CASSQDFSGRGVGTDTQYF.